The 20 T cell receptor beta chains given below trace back to one sample, sequenced in a study of blood T cell repertoires in COVID-19. TCRdb keeps only in-frame clones here, not all; method: immunoSEQ multiplex PCR. Of about 290,000 clones in the sample, around four fifths were seen once. Sequenced input: peripheral blood. All receptors derive from a woman aged 45-59 years with active or convalescent COVID-19.

The rearrangement uses TRBV25-1 and TRBJ2-3; D might be TRBD2 (7 bases). The germline V gene has CDR1 MGHDK and CDR2 SYGVNS. CDR3 size: 17 residues. Trimming left V 5 bases short and J 9 bases short, with 27 bases between. The CDR3 spells CASSQPHGGAVGATQYF. CDR3 in DNA: TGTGCCAGCAGTCAGCCCCATGGGGGGGCAGTTGGTGCGACGCAGTATTTT. Complete variable domain (other parts from reference TRBV25-1 and TRBJ2-3): EADIYQTPRYLVIGTGKKITLECSQTMGHDKMYWYQQDPGMELHLIHYSYGVNSTEKGDLSSESTVSRIRTEHFPLTLESARPSHTSQYLCASSQPHGGAVGATQYFGPGTRLTVL.

CDR3 loop: CASSPGQMNTEAFF. The CDR3 DNA sequence: TGTGCCAGCTCACCGGGCCAGATGAACACTGAAGCTTTCTTT. The genes are TRBV18 and TRBJ1-1; D ambiguous. Germline V lookup: CDR1 KGHSH, CDR2 LQKENI. Trimming removed 3 bases from V and 0 bases from J, with 8 bases in between. The CDR3 spans 14 residues.

The chain recombines TRBV5-5 with TRBJ1-2; D is uncertain. Trimming cost V 0 bases and J 4 bases, with 7 bases left between them. CDR3 size: 13 residues. Germline V gene sequence: CDR1 SGHKS, CDR2 YYEKEE (reference sequence). The CDR3 loop reads CASSLGLLYGYTF. The CDR3 DNA is TGTGCCAGCAGCTTGGGACTGCTCTATGGCTACACCTTC.

This clone was detected only once. The CDR3 region is CASSLGDRVLGGNTIYF. The CDR3 bases are TGTGCCAGCAGCCTAGGGGACAGGGTTCTAGGTGGAAACACCATATATTTT. The chain joins TRBV7-6 to TRBJ1-3, with 9 bases fitting TRBD1. V trimming: 5 bases; J trimming: 3 bases; junction bases outside the gene matches: 11. The CDR3 spans 17 residues. The V gene's germline CDR1 is SGHVS and CDR2 FNYEAQ.

The J gene is TRBJ1-3, the V gene TRBV28; no definite D call. V was trimmed by 5 bases and J by 2 bases, leaving 13 bases between them. The CDR3 covers 15 residues. Germline V lookup: CDR1 MDHEN, CDR2 SYDVKM. The CDR3 sequence is CASSGSGSAGNTIYF. CDR3 nucleotides: TGTGCCAGCAGTGGTAGCGGGTCCGCTGGAAACACCATATATTTT.

The chain joins TRBV27 to TRBJ1-2; 7 positions agree with TRBD1. The V gene end was trimmed by 2 bases and the J gene end by 11 bases; junction bases not matched to a gene: 8. CDR3 size: 13 residues. Germline V CDR1 and CDR2: MNHEY, SMNVEV (reference sequence). CDR3 residues: CASSLNGQGGYTF. In nucleotides, the CDR3 is TGTGCCAGCAGTTTAAACGGCCAGGGGGGTTACACCTTC.

The chain links TRBV7-2 to TRBJ1-5; D remains ambiguous. V was shortened by 1 base and J by 5 bases, with 15 bases between the two germline ends. CDR1 is SGHTA and CDR2 is FQGNSA in the germline V gene. CDR3 size: 16 residues. The CDR3 region has the DNA TGTGCCAGCAGCTTAGTAGCCGGATCTTCTTATCAGCCCCAGCATTTT. Translation gives CASSLVAGSSYQPQHF. Full variable domain (outside the CDR3, taken from reference TRBV7-2 and TRBJ1-5): GAGVSQSPSNKVTEKGKDVELRCDPISGHTALYWYRQSLGQGLEFLIYFQGNSAPDKSGLPSDRFSAERTGGSVSTLTIQRTQQEDSAVYLCASSLVAGSSYQPQHFGDGTRLSIL.

The J gene is TRBJ2-1, the V gene TRBV28, with 11 bases fitting TRBD1. V was clipped by 6 bases and J by 8 bases; unmatched bases: 12. The CDR3 runs to 16 residues. Looked up from germline, CDR1 is MDHEN and CDR2 is SYDVKM. This chain's CDR3 is CASSPGQGALRHEQFF. Written as DNA, the CDR3 is TGTGCCAGCAGCCCCGGACAGGGGGCGCTCAGACATGAGCAGTTCTTC.

This clone appeared once. The chain combines TRBV5-4 with TRBJ1-2, with 9 bases that match TRBD1. The V gene's germline CDR1 is SGHNT and CDR2 YYREEE (reference sequence). Trimming at V came to 4 bases and at J to 7 bases, leaving 5 bases not matched to a gene. CDR3 length equals 13 residues. CDR3 sequence: CASSGDRAFGYTF. DNA of the CDR3: TGTGCCAGCAGCGGGGACAGGGCTTTTGGCTACACCTTC.

V and J are TRBV5-1 and TRBJ1-1, with D unresolved. Trimming stripped 1 base from V and 6 bases from J, with 10 bases between. This CDR3 spans 13 amino acids. Germline V CDR1 and CDR2: SGHRS, YFSETQ. The CDR3 coding sequence is TGCGCCAGCAGCTTGCCTGACTTGCCTGAAGCTTTCTTT. Its translation is CASSLPDLPEAFF.

CDR3: CASSQGAGGINQPQHF. Written as DNA, the CDR3 is TGTGCCAGCAGCCAAGGGGCGGGGGGGATCAATCAGCCCCAGCATTTT. This rearrangement joins TRBV3-1 (or the pseudogene TRBV3-2) to TRBJ1-5, with D tentatively TRBD1 (5 bases). Trimming cost V 1 base and J 3 bases, with 13 bases left between them. Germline CDR1 LGHDT, CDR2 YNNKEL (reference sequence). The CDR3 consists of 16 residues.

The V gene is TRBV27, the J gene TRBJ1-2; the match to TRBD1 covers 12 bases. V was clipped by 1 base and J by 8 bases; unmatched bases: 8. There are 16 residues in the CDR3. From germline, CDR1 is MNHEY and CDR2 SMNVEV (reference sequence). The CDR3 sequence is CASSLLGSGTGGGYTF. The CDR3 DNA sequence: TGTGCCAGCAGTTTATTGGGCTCCGGGACAGGGGGCGGCTACACCTTC.

V and J are TRBV6-5 and TRBJ2-7; 7 nucleotides align to TRBD1. The CDR3 consists of 15 residues. The germline gives CDR1 MNHEY, CDR2 SVGAGI. Trimming took 7 bases from V and 3 from J; bases not matched to a gene: 12. In nucleotides, the CDR3 is TGTGCCAGCATGACAGGGAGAGTTTTTGACTACGAGCAGTACTTC. Residues: CASMTGRVFDYEQYF.

About this clone itself: One junction end disagrees with the germline gene, perhaps due to a read error. The chain employs TRBV7-7 and TRBJ2-5, with TRBD1 matching over 8 bases. The V gene's germline CDR1 is SSHAT and CDR2 FNYEAQ (reference sequence). The CDR3 is 15 residues long. The CDR3, as DNA: TGTGCTAGCAGGGAATTCACAGGGGGTGGTGAGACCCAGTACTTC. Amino acid sequence: CASREFTGGGETQYF.

The rearrangement uses TRBV3-1 (or the pseudogene TRBV3-2) and TRBJ2-1; 14 bases are a match to TRBD2. The CDR3 contains 15 residues. V lost 4 bases, J lost 7 bases, and 3 bases stayed unmatched. CDR1 is LGHDT, CDR2 YNNKEL, per germline (reference sequence). The chain's CDR3 is CASSPTSGGENEQFF. The DNA of the CDR3 is TGTGCCAGCAGCCCGACTAGCGGGGGGGAGAATGAGCAGTTCTTC.

This clone was counted between two and nine times. This chain connects TRBV5-1 to TRBJ2-3, with TRBD2 as a possible D gene (5 bases). Germline V gene sequence: CDR1 SGHRS, CDR2 YFSETQ. The CDR3 spans 15 residues. V was clipped by 4 bases and J by 0 bases, with 12 bases between them. In nucleotides, the CDR3 is TGCGCCAGCAGCCAAGCGGACCCTAGCACAGATACGCAGTATTTT. Amino acid sequence: CASSQADPSTDTQYF.

The chain has TRBV6-5 and TRBJ2-1, with TRBD2 matching 8 bases. Germline assignment: CDR1 MNHEY and CDR2 SVGAGI. The CDR3 contains 14 residues. With V trimmed by 6 bases and J by 3 bases, 4 bases remained unmatched. CDR3 loop: CASRALAVYNEQFF. The CDR3, as DNA: TGTGCCAGCAGAGCACTAGCGGTCTACAATGAGCAGTTCTTC.

The chain joins TRBV7-9 to TRBJ2-1; 8 bases fit TRBD2. The germline gives CDR1 SEHNR, CDR2 FQNEAQ (reference sequence). V trimming: 5 bases; J trimming: 9 bases; junction bases outside the gene matches: 12. This CDR3 spans 15 amino acids. CDR3 protein: CASSPGTSERAEQFF. The CDR3 bases are TGTGCCAGCAGCCCAGGGACTAGTGAGAGGGCTGAGCAGTTCTTC. Complete variable domain (other parts from reference TRBV7-9 and TRBJ2-1): DTGVSQNPRHKITKRGQNVTFRCDPISEHNRLYWYRQTLGQGPEFLTYFQNEAQLEKSRLLSDRFSAERPKGSFSTLEIQRTEQGDSAMYLCASSPGTSERAEQFFGPGTRLTVL.

The chain couples TRBV6-5 to TRBJ2-1; 9 nucleotides agree with TRBD2. The CDR3 extends over 15 amino acids. CDR1 and CDR2 (germline): MNHEY, SVGAGI. V dropped 0 bases and J dropped 8; count of bases not matched to a gene: 5. CDR3 sequence: CASSYSGGRGDEQFF. CDR3 nucleotide sequence: TGTGCCAGCAGTTACTCTGGCGGGAGGGGTGATGAGCAGTTCTTC.

The CDR3: CASTSPRVTGELFF. CDR3 nucleotide sequence: TGTGCCAGCACCTCTCCCCGGGTCACCGGGGAGCTGTTTTTT. The genes are TRBV11-1 and TRBJ2-2; D not certain. With 7 bases removed from V and 4 bases from J, the gap between germline ends came to 13 bases. The germline gives CDR1 SGHAT, CDR2 FQDESV (reference sequence). The CDR3 has 14 amino acids.